These T cell receptor beta chains were read from a single sample in a study of T cell changes during pregnancy in multiple sclerosis. This table comes from immunoSEQ multiplex PCR, and its TCRdb copy is limited to in-frame clones, with some not included. The table shows about 12,000 clones, with around 94% occurring only once. Specimen: CD4+ T cells from peripheral blood mononuclear cells, collected before pregnancy. These receptor sequences come from a female donor with multiple sclerosis, enrolled in a pregnancy study. Each CDR3 is given with its conserved first and last residue. Each record gives: clone size, J gene, CDR3 length, D gene, V gene, CDR3 DNA, CDR3 protein. A D gene is named only where the DNA matches it firmly. A clone size is listed for some rows: how often the clone was seen (once, few, many), or a class if it is expanded.

size: -
J: TRBJ2-5
length: 14
D: -
V: TRBV5-6
DNA: TGTGCCAGCAGCCCCGGAAACTATAGGAAGACCCAGTACTTC
CDR3: CASSPGNYRKTQYF

size: -
J: TRBJ1-1
length: 14
D: -
V: TRBV11-2
DNA: TGTGCCAGCCAGCGCGCAGGGCTGGGCACTGAAGCTTTCTTT
CDR3: CASQRAGLGTEAFF

size: -
J: TRBJ1-2
length: 15
D: -
V: TRBV4-1
DNA: TGCGCCAGCAGCCAAGGAGTTTTAGAATTCTATGGCTACACCTTC
CDR3: CASSQGVLEFYGYTF

size: -
J: TRBJ2-3
length: 17
D: TRBD2
V: TRBV5-1
DNA: TGCGCCAGCAGCTTGGGACTAGCGGGGGGCTGGGAGGATACGCAGTATTTT
CDR3: CASSLGLAGGWEDTQYF

size: -
J: TRBJ2-3
length: 14
D: -
V: TRBV4-2
DNA: TGTGCCAGCAGCCAAGAACCAGGAGGGGATACGCAGTATTTT
CDR3: CASSQEPGGDTQYF

size: -
J: TRBJ1-2
length: 12
D: TRBD1
V: TRBV5-1
DNA: TGCGCCAGCAGCCGGGACAGGGATGGCTACACCTTC
CDR3: CASSRDRDGYTF

size: -
J: TRBJ1-2
length: 14
D: TRBD1
V: TRBV6-1
DNA: TGTGCCAGCAGCGAAACAGGGGGAAGGAATGGCTACACCTTC
CDR3: CASSETGGRNGYTF

size: -
J: TRBJ1-6
length: 16
D: -
V: TRBV11-2
DNA: TGTGCCAGCAGCTTTCAACTTAACCTAAGATATTCACCCCTCCACTTT
CDR3: CASSFQLNLRYSPLHF

size: -
J: TRBJ2-1
length: 15
D: TRBD2
V: TRBV6-4
DNA: TGTGCCAGCAGTGACTCGGGACTAGCCTCGGGTGAGCAGTTCTTC
CDR3: CASSDSGLASGEQFF

size: -
J: TRBJ2-3
length: 15
D: TRBD1
V: TRBV7-7
DNA: TGTGCTAGCAGCCTAGGGACAGGGGAAATAGATACGCAGTATTTT
CDR3: CASSLGTGEIDTQYF

size: -
J: TRBJ2-7
length: 15
D: -
V: TRBV6-5
DNA: TGTGCCAGCAGTTCCCCCCAACGCGGGGCTTACGAGCAGTACTTC
CDR3: CASSSPQRGAYEQYF

size: -
J: TRBJ2-2
length: 17
D: TRBD2
V: TRBV6-4
DNA: TGTGCCAGCAGTGACTCGGGACTAGCGGTAGGAACCGGGGAGCTGTTTTTT
CDR3: CASSDSGLAVGTGELFF

size: few
J: TRBJ1-1
length: 15
D: -
V: TRBV14
DNA: TGTGCCAGCAGTCGATGGGGGGGCGTGAACACTGAAGCTTTCTTT
CDR3: CASSRWGGVNTEAFF

size: -
J: TRBJ1-5
length: 13
D: TRBD1
V: TRBV29-1
DNA: TGCAGCGTTCGGGGACAGACAGATCAGCCCCAGCATTTT
CDR3: CSVRGQTDQPQHF

size: -
J: TRBJ2-7
length: 13
D: -
V: TRBV2
DNA: TGTGCCAGCATAAATCAGGGTCCCCACGAGCAGTACTTC
CDR3: CASINQGPHEQYF

size: -
J: TRBJ1-2
length: 14
D: -
V: TRBV4-1
DNA: TGCGCCAGCAGCCCAACGCGGGGTGGCTATGGCTACACCTTC
CDR3: CASSPTRGGYGYTF

size: once
J: TRBJ1-1
length: 13
D: -
V: TRBV5-1
DNA: TGCGCCAGCAGCTTGGCGGCGGACACTGAAGCTTTCTTT
CDR3: CASSLAADTEAFF

size: once
J: TRBJ2-1
length: 13
D: TRBD1
V: TRBV13
DNA: TGTGCCTTCCGCGGACAGGGGGTGAATGAGCAGTTCTTC
CDR3: CAFRGQGVNEQFF

size: -
J: TRBJ2-2
length: 13
D: -
V: TRBV6-5
DNA: TGTGCCAGCACCAACGGAGGGACCGGGGAGCTGTTTTTT
CDR3: CASTNGGTGELFF

size: -
J: TRBJ2-7
length: 13
D: -
V: TRBV28
DNA: TGTGGCTCCGCAACAGGGCGGTTGAGGGAGCAGTACTTC
CDR3: CGSATGRLREQYF

size: -
J: TRBJ1-3
length: 13
D: -
V: TRBV30
DNA: TGTGCCTGGAGTGTGAGAACTGGAAACACCATATATTTT
CDR3: CAWSVRTGNTIYF

size: once
J: TRBJ2-1
length: 16
D: TRBD1
V: TRBV18
DNA: TGTGCCAGCTCATCGACCGGGACAGGGGCCCTTAATGAGCAGTTCTTC
CDR3: CASSSTGTGALNEQFF

size: -
J: TRBJ2-7
length: 16
D: TRBD1
V: TRBV5-1
DNA: TGCGCCAGCAGCTTTGTACGAGGGGGCTTATCCTACGAGCAGTACTTC
CDR3: CASSFVRGGLSYEQYF

size: few
J: TRBJ1-1
length: 13
D: -
V: TRBV2
DNA: TGTGCCAGCAGTCTCGGAGGGAACACTGAAGCTTTCTTT
CDR3: CASSLGGNTEAFF

size: -
J: TRBJ2-5
length: 16
D: TRBD2
V: TRBV5-4
DNA: TGTGCCAGCAGCTTGGGGGGTCGGGGGGGCCGTGAGACCCAGTACTTC
CDR3: CASSLGGRGGRETQYF

size: -
J: TRBJ2-7
length: 16
D: -
V: TRBV5-8
DNA: TGTGCCAGCAGCTTTGCCCTGAACTTCTCCCCCTACGAGCAGTACTTC
CDR3: CASSFALNFSPYEQYF

size: -
J: TRBJ1-6
length: 16
D: -
V: TRBV19
DNA: TGTGCCAGTAGTATGGGAGAGGCACAGGGTAATTCACCCCTCCACTTT
CDR3: CASSMGEAQGNSPLHF

size: -
J: TRBJ2-5
length: 15
D: TRBD2
V: TRBV5-1
DNA: TGCGCCAGCAGCAGAGGGACTAGCGGGGAAGAGACCCAGTACTTC
CDR3: CASSRGTSGEETQYF

size: -
J: TRBJ2-7
length: 14
D: -
V: TRBV5-1
DNA: TGCGCCAGCAGCTTGGCCGCGGGCTCCTACGAGCAGTACTTC
CDR3: CASSLAAGSYEQYF

size: once
J: TRBJ2-2
length: 15
D: -
V: TRBV19
DNA: TGTGGGGAAGGCACTGGGACGGGAGACACCGGGGAGCTGTTTTTT
CDR3: CGEGTGTGDTGELFF

size: -
J: TRBJ2-4
length: 15
D: TRBD2
V: TRBV7-2
DNA: TGTGCCAGCAGCTTCAGGACTAGCGTGGGAAACATTCAGTACTTC
CDR3: CASSFRTSVGNIQYF

size: -
J: TRBJ1-4
length: 12
D: -
V: TRBV5-4
DNA: TGTGCCAGCAGCCTCCTTAATGAAAAACTGTTTTTT
CDR3: CASSLLNEKLFF

size: once
J: TRBJ1-2
length: 16
D: -
V: TRBV6-1
DNA: TGTGCCAGCAGTGAAGCGCCGCCCGGTGGGCCCTATGGCTACACCTTC
CDR3: CASSEAPPGGPYGYTF

size: -
J: TRBJ1-2
length: 13
D: -
V: TRBV30
DNA: TGTGCCTGGAAGGGGGGGGAAGCGGACGGCTACACCTTC
CDR3: CAWKGGEADGYTF

size: -
J: TRBJ2-1
length: 16
D: TRBD2
V: TRBV19
DNA: TGTGCCAGTAGTATAGATCGAGTAGCGGGGGCCAATGAGCAGTTCTTC
CDR3: CASSIDRVAGANEQFF

size: -
J: TRBJ2-5
length: 15
D: -
V: TRBV14
DNA: TGTGCCAGCAGCCAAAGGATGGTAGGGGGAGAGACCCAGTACTTC
CDR3: CASSQRMVGGETQYF

size: -
J: TRBJ2-1
length: 16
D: -
V: TRBV27
DNA: TGTGCCAGCAGCCCTTACTTGGTTCGATCCTACAATGAGCAGTTCTTC
CDR3: CASSPYLVRSYNEQFF

size: -
J: TRBJ1-1
length: 15
D: -
V: TRBV5-1
DNA: TGCGCCAGCAGCCCCCGTGGGAGGACGAACACTGAAGCTTTCTTT
CDR3: CASSPRGRTNTEAFF

size: -
J: TRBJ2-5
length: 13
D: -
V: TRBV6-5
DNA: TGTGCCAGCAAGGGGTCCAGGGCAGAGACCCAGTACTTC
CDR3: CASKGSRAETQYF

size: -
J: TRBJ2-1
length: 15
D: TRBD2
V: TRBV10-1
DNA: TGCGCCAGCAGTGAGTCCCGGGGGGGTTACAATGAGCAGTTCTTC
CDR3: CASSESRGGYNEQFF

size: -
J: TRBJ1-5
length: 13
D: -
V: TRBV30
DNA: TGTGCCTGGAGCAGTGGGGCAAATCAGCCCCAGCATTTT
CDR3: CAWSSGANQPQHF

size: -
J: TRBJ2-7
length: 16
D: TRBD2
V: TRBV28
DNA: TGTGCCAGCAGTCCATCGGGGGGTAGGGACTCCTACGAGCAGTACTTC
CDR3: CASSPSGGRDSYEQYF